Listed below are T cell receptor beta chains from one sample, sequenced in a study of PD-L1 blockade in urothelial cancer. The table came from immunoSEQ multiplex PCR; TCRdb's copy has only in-frame clones and leaves some out. The data contain nearly 50,000 clones, approximately 80% of them singletons. The specimen was PBMCs, collected around atezolizumab (anti-PD-L1) treatment. Every receptor here comes from an older man with urothelial cancer. Each CDR3 is given with its conserved first and last residue. A D gene is named only where the DNA matches it firmly. Some rows mark clone size as missing; the rest say once, few, many or name a class of expanded clone.

v_call	d_call	clone_size	j_call	cdr3_aa	cdr3_nt
TRBV19	-	-	TRBJ1-1	CASMQNIMNTEAFF	TGTGCCAGTATGCAGAACATAATGAACACTGAAGCTTTCTTT
TRBV5-6	-	few	TRBJ2-5	CASSLARQAKETQYF	TGTGCCAGCAGCTTGGCCAGGCAGGCAAAAGAGACCCAGTACTTC
TRBV7-3	TRBD1	-	TRBJ2-1	CASSLRGQGSMDEQFF	TGTGCCAGCAGCTTAAGGGGACAGGGGTCAATGGATGAGCAGTTCTTC
TRBV6-5	TRBD1	-	TRBJ1-2	CASSWTGGASDGYTF	TGTGCCAGCAGCTGGACAGGGGGCGCCTCCGATGGCTACACCTTC
TRBV5-1	TRBD2	-	TRBJ2-3	CASSLEASGDTQYF	TGCGCCAGCAGCTTGGAGGCTAGCGGAGATACGCAGTATTTT
TRBV6-5	TRBD1	-	TRBJ1-2	CASSYDRGASGYTF	TGTGCCAGCAGTTACGACAGGGGAGCGTCCGGCTACACCTTC
TRBV5-1	-	once	TRBJ2-1	CASSLAQFYNEQFF	TGCGCCAGCAGCTTGGCCCAATTCTACAATGAGCAGTTCTTC
TRBV5-4	TRBD2	-	TRBJ2-1	CASSSRTSGIQEEFF	TGTGCCAGCAGCTCCCGGACTAGCGGGATTCAAGAGGAGTTCTTC
TRBV7-9	-	-	TRBJ2-5	CASSLRARGAGLQETQYF	TGTGCCAGCAGCTTGAGGGCCCGGGGAGCGGGCCTCCAAGAGACCCAGTACTTC
TRBV19	TRBD2	-	TRBJ2-1	CASSSPGAVSGGGEQFF	TGTGCCAGTAGTTCCCCAGGGGCCGTCAGCGGGGGAGGTGAGCAGTTCTTC
TRBV6-5	TRBD2	-	TRBJ2-5	CASSLGLAGGETQYF	TGTGCCAGCAGTCTCGGACTAGCGGGAGGAGAGACCCAGTACTTC
TRBV7-9	-	-	TRBJ1-2	CASNPMGGIGYGYTF	TGTGCCAGCAACCCCATGGGGGGTATCGGCTATGGCTACACCTTC
TRBV14	TRBD1	once	TRBJ1-1	CASSQGRWDRAFF	TGTGCCAGCAGCCAAGGGAGATGGGACAGGGCTTTCTTT
TRBV6-5	-	few	TRBJ2-7	CASSYSINQANEQYF	TGTGCCAGCAGTTACTCGATCAACCAAGCCAACGAGCAGTACTTC
TRBV6-1	-	-	TRBJ2-1	CASSSGYNEQFF	TGTGCCAGCTCGAGCGGCTACAATGAGCAGTTCTTC
TRBV30	TRBD2	-	TRBJ2-2	CACWGVGGRTGELFF	TGTGCCTGTTGGGGGGTGGGAGGGAGAACCGGGGAGCTGTTTTTT
TRBV7-9	-	-	TRBJ1-1	CASSFQGGTEAFF	TGTGCCAGCAGCTTCCAAGGGGGAACTGAAGCTTTCTTT
TRBV11-2	TRBD2	-	TRBJ2-7	CASSWGLADYEQYF	TGTGCCAGCAGCTGGGGACTAGCGGACTACGAGCAGTACTTC
TRBV5-4	-	-	TRBJ2-7	CASSLGQSDEQYF	TGTGCCAGCAGCTTGGGGCAATCCGACGAGCAGTACTTC
TRBV5-1	TRBD1	-	TRBJ2-2	CASSATGGLDTGELFF	TGCGCCAGCAGCGCGACAGGGGGCCTTGACACCGGGGAGCTGTTTTTT
TRBV28	TRBD1	once	TRBJ1-1	CASRLGQVGAFF	TGTGCCAGCAGGTTAGGACAGGTCGGAGCTTTCTTT
TRBV6-1	TRBD2	-	TRBJ2-3	CASSERSGRVFGADTQYF	TGTGCCAGCAGTGAAAGGAGCGGGAGGGTATTTGGGGCAGATACGCAGTATTTT
TRBV28	-	-	TRBJ1-3	CASTLTGPLYF	TGTGCCAGCACCTTAACAGGGCCCCTATATTTT
TRBV15	-	-	TRBJ1-1	CASKPSSTEAFF	TGTGCCTCTAAACCTAGTAGCACTGAAGCTTTCTTT
TRBV4-1	-	-	TRBJ2-5	CASSQYFGGALQETQYF	TGCGCCAGCAGCCAATATTTTGGAGGGGCCCTCCAAGAGACCCAGTACTTC
TRBV7-2	TRBD1	medium-sized	TRBJ2-7	CASSFDTGAREQYF	TGTGCCAGCAGCTTCGATACAGGGGCGCGGGAGCAGTACTTC
TRBV30	-	-	TRBJ1-4	CAWLTDINEKLFF	TGTGCCTGGCTAACCGACATAAATGAAAAACTGTTTTTT
TRBV28	-	medium-sized	TRBJ1-5	CASSLEDWNQPQHF	TGTGCCAGCAGTTTAGAGGATTGGAATCAGCCCCAGCATTTT